Detailed here is one T cell receptor (beta chain). Use of 60 Vbeta and 13 Jbeta primers characterized the PCR. The repertoire was sequenced with immunoSEQ multiplex PCR; TCRdb's copy has only in-frame clones and lacks some. The sample gives over 100,000 clones, about two thirds of which show up once; about 2.6% is in the top ten. The data originate from a study of cytomegalovirus exposure and HLA in healthy donors. Trimming took off 4 bases at V and 5 bases at J, with 12 bases between the two ends. The CDR3 consists of 13 residues. The germline gives CDR1 SGDLS, CDR2 YYNGEE. The sample was PBMCs. This chain links TRBV9 with TRBJ1-1; D possibly corresponds to TRBD1 (5 bases). This receptor was obtained from a woman between 40 and 50 years old in good health and CMV-seronegative. The DNA for the CDR3 is TGTGCCAGCAGCCCCGGGGCGGGGACTGAAGCTTTCTTT. The encoded protein is CASSPGAGTEAFF. Looking up the rest from reference TRBV9 and TRBJ1-1 gives the full variable domain: DSGVTQTPKHLITATGQRVTLRCSPRSGDLSVYWYQQSLDQGLQFLIQYYNGEERAKGNILERFSAQQFPDLHSELNLSSLELGDSALYFCASSPGAGTEAFFGQGTRLTVV.